This TCR beta chain was retrieved from a study of T cells in Graves' hyperthyroidism and ophthalmopathy. General study points: Blood samples included most of the expanded thyroid clonotypes exceeding 0.001.

This clonotype was seen more than once but under ten times. No antigen is known for it. It was considered stable Graves' hyperthyroidism when ophthalmopathy did not progress within 18 months. Using RNA transcripts as the source, TCR beta CDR3 regions were amplified. Carried out on the TCR CDR3, a first-round RT-PCR used the HTBI primer set. TCRdb ran MiXCR on the multiplex PCR reads and lists one entry per CDR3 protein. The table has approximately 560,000 distinct CDR3 sequences, roughly 50% seen once. V shed 3 bases, J shed 5 bases, and the junction held 5 bases outside the gene matches. The CDR3 loop spans 14 amino acids.

The chain joins TRBV12-3 or TRBV12-4 to TRBJ1-1; 8 nucleotides match TRBD1. The sequencing sample was made of peripheral blood or thyroid tissue (not recorded which). This receptor was obtained from a woman between 18 and 29 years old with Graves' hyperthyroidism. The CDR3 bases are TGTGCCAGCAGTTTGGGCAGGGGGCGAACTGAAGCTTTCTTT. It is translated as CASSLGRGRTEAFF.